This TCR beta chain was observed in a study of blood T cell repertoires in COVID-19. Method: immunoSEQ multiplex PCR; TCRdb's copy keeps in-frame clones and lacks some. The table lists more than 400,000 clones, roughly 87% of them singletons. The CDR3 contains 14 residues. The germline V gene encodes CDR1 SGHDT and CDR2 YYEEEE. V was pared by 4 bases and J by 6 bases, with 17 bases between. The receptor's source is a woman between 18 and 29 years old who had recovered from COVID-19. The chain combines TRBV5-6 with TRBJ2-7; D is unclear. Material: PBMCs or T cells enriched from blood (not recorded which). The CDR3 is CASSSWYKLREQYF. In DNA form, the CDR3 reads TGTGCCAGCAGCAGTTGGTATAAGCTCCGCGAGCAGTACTTC.